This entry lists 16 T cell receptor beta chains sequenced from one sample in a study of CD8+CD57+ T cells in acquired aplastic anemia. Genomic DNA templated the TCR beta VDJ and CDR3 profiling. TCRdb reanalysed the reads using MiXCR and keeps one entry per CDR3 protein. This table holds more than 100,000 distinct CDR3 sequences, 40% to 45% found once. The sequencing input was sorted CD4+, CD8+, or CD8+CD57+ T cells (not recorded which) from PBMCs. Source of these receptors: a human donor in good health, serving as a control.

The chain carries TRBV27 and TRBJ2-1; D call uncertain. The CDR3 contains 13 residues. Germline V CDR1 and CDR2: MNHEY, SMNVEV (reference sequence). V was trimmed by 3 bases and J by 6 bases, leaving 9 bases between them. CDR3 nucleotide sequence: TGTGCCAGCAGTTTTTGGCAGAGCAATGAGCAGTTCTTC. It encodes CASSFWQSNEQFF.

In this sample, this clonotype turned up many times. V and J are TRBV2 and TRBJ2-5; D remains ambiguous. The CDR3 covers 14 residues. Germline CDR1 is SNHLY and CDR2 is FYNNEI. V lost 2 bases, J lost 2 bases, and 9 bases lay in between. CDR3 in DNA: TGTGCCAGCAGTGAAACGGAGTCACAAGAGACCCAGTACTTC. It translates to CASSETESQETQYF.

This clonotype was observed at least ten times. CDR3 sequence (DNA): TGTGCCAGCAGCCGAGGACATCTGGGCGCGGAAGCTTTCTTT. Translation gives CASSRGHLGAEAFF. V is TRBV7-2 and J is TRBJ1-1; a possible D gene is TRBD1 (5 bases). Trimming took off 5 bases at V and 8 bases at J, with 18 bases between the two ends. This CDR3 has 14 amino acids. The germline V gene encodes CDR1 SGHTA and CDR2 FQGNSA.

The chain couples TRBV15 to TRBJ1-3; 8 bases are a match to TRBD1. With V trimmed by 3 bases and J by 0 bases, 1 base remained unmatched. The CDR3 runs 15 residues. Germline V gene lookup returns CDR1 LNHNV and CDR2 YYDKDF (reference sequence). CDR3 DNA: TGTGCCACCAGCAGTGACAGGGGCTCTGGAAACACCATATATTTT. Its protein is CATSSDRGSGNTIYF.

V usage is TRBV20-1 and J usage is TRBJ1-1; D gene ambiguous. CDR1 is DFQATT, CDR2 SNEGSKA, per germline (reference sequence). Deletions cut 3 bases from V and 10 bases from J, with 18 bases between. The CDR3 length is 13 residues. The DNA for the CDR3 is TGCAGTGCTAGCTCCCCCGTGGTATCGGCAGCTTTCTTT. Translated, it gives CSASSPVVSAAFF.

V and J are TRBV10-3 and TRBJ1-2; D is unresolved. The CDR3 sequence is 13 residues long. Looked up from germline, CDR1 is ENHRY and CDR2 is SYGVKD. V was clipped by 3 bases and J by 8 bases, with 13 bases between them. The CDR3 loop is CAISDGDPGGYTF. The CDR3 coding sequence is TGTGCCATCAGTGATGGCGACCCCGGGGGCTACACCTTC.

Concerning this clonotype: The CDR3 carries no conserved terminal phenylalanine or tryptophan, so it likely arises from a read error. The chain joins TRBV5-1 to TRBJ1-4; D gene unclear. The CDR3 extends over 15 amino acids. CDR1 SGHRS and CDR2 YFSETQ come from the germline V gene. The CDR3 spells CASQPLGWGNEKLFV. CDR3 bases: TGCGCCAGCCAACCGCTCGGTTGGGGTAATGAGAAACTGTTTGTT.

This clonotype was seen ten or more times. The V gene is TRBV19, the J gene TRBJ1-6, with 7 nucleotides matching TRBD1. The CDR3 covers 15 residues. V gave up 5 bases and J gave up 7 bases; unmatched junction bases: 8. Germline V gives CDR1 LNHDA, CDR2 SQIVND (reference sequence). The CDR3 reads CASSATGVANSPLHF. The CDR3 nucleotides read TGTGCCAGTAGTGCAACAGGGGTGGCGAATTCACCCCTCCACTTT.

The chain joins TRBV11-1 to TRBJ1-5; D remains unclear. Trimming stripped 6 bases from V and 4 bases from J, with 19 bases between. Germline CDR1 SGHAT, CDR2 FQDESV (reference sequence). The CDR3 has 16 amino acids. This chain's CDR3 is CASSIAKRAGNQPQHF. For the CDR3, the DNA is TGTGCCAGCAGTATAGCTAAAAGGGCAGGAAATCAGCCCCAGCATTTT. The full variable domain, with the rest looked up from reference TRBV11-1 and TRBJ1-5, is EAEVAQSPRYKITEKSQAVAFWCDPISGHATLYWYRQILGQGPELLVQFQDESVVDDSQLPKDRFSAERLKGVDSTLKIQPAELGDSAMYLCASSIAKRAGNQPQHFGDGTRLSIL.

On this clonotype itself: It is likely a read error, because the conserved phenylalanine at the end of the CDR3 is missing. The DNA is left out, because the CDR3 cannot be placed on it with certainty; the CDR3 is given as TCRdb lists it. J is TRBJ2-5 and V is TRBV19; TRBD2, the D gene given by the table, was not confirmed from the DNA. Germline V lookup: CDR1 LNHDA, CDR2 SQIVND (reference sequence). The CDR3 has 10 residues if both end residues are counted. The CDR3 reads CASSLRPGTS.

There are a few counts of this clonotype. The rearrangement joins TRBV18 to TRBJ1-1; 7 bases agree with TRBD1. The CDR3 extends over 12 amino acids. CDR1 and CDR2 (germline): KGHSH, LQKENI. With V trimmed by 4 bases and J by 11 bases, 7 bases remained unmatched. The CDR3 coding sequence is TGTGCCAGCTCACTGGACAGGCCAGGGGCTTTCTTT. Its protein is CASSLDRPGAFF.

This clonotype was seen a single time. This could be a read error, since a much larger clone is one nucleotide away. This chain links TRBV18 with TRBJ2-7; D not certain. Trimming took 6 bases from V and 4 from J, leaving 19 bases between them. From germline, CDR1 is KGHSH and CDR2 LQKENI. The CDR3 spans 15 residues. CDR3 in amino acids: CASSQTRTASYEQYF. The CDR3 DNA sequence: TGTGCCAGCTCGCAAACCAGGACCGCAAGTTACGAGCAGTACTTC. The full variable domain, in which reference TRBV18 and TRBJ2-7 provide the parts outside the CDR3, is NAGVMQNPRHLVRRRGQEARLRCSPMKGHSHVYWYRQLPEEGLKFMVYLQKENIIDESGMPKERFSAEFPKEGPSILRIQQVVRGDSAAYFCASSQTRTASYEQYFGPGTRLTVT.

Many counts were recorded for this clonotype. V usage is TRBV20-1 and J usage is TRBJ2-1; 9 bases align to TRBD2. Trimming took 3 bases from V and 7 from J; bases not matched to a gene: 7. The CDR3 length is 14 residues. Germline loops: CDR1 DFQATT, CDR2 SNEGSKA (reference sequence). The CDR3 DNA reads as TGCAGTGCTAGTAATGCGGGAGGGAGGAATGAGCAGTTCTTC. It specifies CSASNAGGRNEQFF.

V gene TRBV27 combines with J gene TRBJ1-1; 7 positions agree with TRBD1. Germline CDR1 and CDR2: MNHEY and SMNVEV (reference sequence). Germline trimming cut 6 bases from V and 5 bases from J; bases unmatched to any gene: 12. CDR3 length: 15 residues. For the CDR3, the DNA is TGTGCCAGCAGATTAAAGGGGGCGGCGGGGACTGAAGCTTTCTTT. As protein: CASRLKGAAGTEAFF.

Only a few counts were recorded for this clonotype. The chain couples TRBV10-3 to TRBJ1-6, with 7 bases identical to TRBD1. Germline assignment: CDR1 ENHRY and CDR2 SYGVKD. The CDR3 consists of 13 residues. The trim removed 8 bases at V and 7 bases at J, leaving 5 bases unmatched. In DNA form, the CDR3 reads TGTGCCATCGGGACAGAACTGAATTCACCCCTCCACTTT. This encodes CAIGTELNSPLHF.

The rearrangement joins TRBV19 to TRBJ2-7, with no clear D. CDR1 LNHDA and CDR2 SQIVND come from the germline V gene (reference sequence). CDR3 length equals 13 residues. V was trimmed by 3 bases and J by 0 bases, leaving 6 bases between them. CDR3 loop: CASSIGASYEQYF. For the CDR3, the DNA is TGTGCCAGTAGTATTGGAGCCTCCTACGAGCAGTACTTC. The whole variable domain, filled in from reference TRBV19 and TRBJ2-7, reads DGGITQSPKYLFRKEGQNVTLSCEQNLNHDAMYWYRQDPGQGLRLIYYSQIVNDFQKGDIAEGYSVSREKKESFPLTVTSAQKNPTAFYLCASSIGASYEQYFGPGTRLTVT.